This T cell receptor beta chain was profiled in a study of early stage breast cancer tumors. General study results and limits: Blood repertoires resembled normal breast more than tumor.

Each sample had two DNA replicates, about 0.5 ug blood or about 1.5 ug tissue. Libraries were prepared by immunoSEQ multiplex PCR; TCRdb keeps only in-frame clonotypes and omits some of them. The sample lists tens of thousands of clones, around 50% seen once, with around 9.1% in the top ten. On this clone: What it binds is unknown. A clone one base away is much larger, so this may be a read error.

V was trimmed by 0 bases and J by 2 bases, leaving 11 bases between them. The CDR3 totals 16 residues. Germline loops: CDR1 LGHNA, CDR2 YNFKEQ. Sample: breast tumor tissue. The chain has TRBV4-2 and TRBJ2-1, with a possible D match to TRBD2 (5 bases). This sequence was found in a person aged 50-59 years with breast cancer. The CDR3 nucleotides read TGTGCCAGCAGCCAAGATGGGCTAGCCCCCTACAATGAGCAGTTCTTC. This codes for CASSQDGLAPYNEQFF.